These 10 T cell receptor beta chains were all obtained from the same sample, sequenced in a study of T-cell reconstitution after alpha-beta-depleted transplantation in children. Using unique molecular identifiers, the investigators prepared the TCRbeta library. TCRdb processed the PCR reads anew with MiXCR; each CDR3 protein has one entry. The sample holds 750,000 to 950,000 distinct CDR3 sequences, 16% seen once. Sample: PBMCs, mostly from graft donor cells, taken 360 days after TCRalphabeta/CD19-depleted stem cell transplant. The receptors derive from a male patient between 10 and 17 years old who had a stem cell transplant for acute lymphoblastic leukemia, so the T cells may come from the graft donor.

The rearrangement uses TRBV5-1 and TRBJ2-2; possibly TRBD1 for D (5 bases). The ends were cut back, 4 bases at V and 7 bases at J, with 8 bases in the middle. The CDR3 loop spans 12 amino acids. Germline values: CDR1 SGHRS, CDR2 YFSETQ. The CDR3 here is CASSGALGELFF. The DNA for the CDR3 is TGCGCCAGCAGCGGGGCCCTCGGGGAGCTGTTTTTT.

This clonotype was found a few times. The V and J genes are TRBV12-3 or TRBV12-4 and TRBJ2-4; no definite D call. The V end lost 7 bases, the J end lost 3 bases, and 22 bases lay between the germline ends. The CDR3 extends over 17 amino acids. In nucleotides, the CDR3 is TGTGCCAGCATTTTTATTAGGCCAGAACGACTCAAAAACATTCAGTACTTC. It encodes CASIFIRPERLKNIQYF.

This clonotype turned up a few times. The CDR3 is CASSLRELGEQYF. CDR3 bases: TGTGCCAGCAGTTTGAGGGAATTGGGTGAGCAGTACTTC. The chain carries TRBV27 and TRBJ2-7, with D possibly being TRBD2 (5 bases). Trimming left V 3 bases short and J 7 bases short, with 13 bases between. The CDR3 consists of 13 residues. Per germline, CDR1 MNHEY and CDR2 SMNVEV (reference sequence).

As regards this clonotype: A single base separates this from a much larger clone, so it may be a read error. The rearrangement uses TRBV27 and TRBJ1-5; TRBD1 agrees at 8 bases. CDR1 and CDR2 from the germline V gene are MNHEY and SMNVEV (reference sequence). The CDR3 runs to 16 residues. CDR3 region: CASSIHDRGRNLPQHF. CDR3 nucleotide sequence: TGTGCCAGCAGTATCCATGACAGGGGCCGAAATCTGCCCCAGCATTTT.

This clonotype appeared a few times. The J gene is TRBJ2-1, the V gene TRBV12-3 or TRBV12-4; TRBD2 agrees at 8 bases. This CDR3 spans 15 amino acids. J was trimmed by 3 bases and V by 4 bases; bases with no gene match: 5. CDR3 DNA: TGTGCCAGCAGTTGGGGACTAGGGGTCTACAATGAGCAGTTCTTC. Protein: CASSWGLGVYNEQFF.

This chain joins TRBV4-2 and TRBJ2-1, with D perhaps assigned TRBD1 or TRBD2 (5 bases each). Germline V CDR1 and CDR2: LGHNA, YNFKEQ. CDR3 size: 17 residues. V was pared by 4 bases and J by 3 bases, with 19 bases between. In DNA, the CDR3 is TGTGCCAGCAGCCGGGACCCCCCCGGCAGCTACTACAATGAGCAGTTCTTC. It encodes CASSRDPPGSYYNEQFF.

This clonotype was seen a few times. The CDR3 coding sequence is TGTGCCAGCAGCCAAGATAATATGGCTAGCGGGAGGCGCAACATTCAGTACTTC. It encodes CASSQDNMASGRRNIQYF. The V call is TRBV14, the J call TRBJ2-4; 11 bases agree with TRBD2. In germline, CDR1 is SGHDN, CDR2 FVKESK. The CDR3 is 18 amino acids. V trimming: 0 bases; J trimming: 7 bases; junction bases outside the gene matches: 11.

The sample holds a few counts of this clonotype. The genes are TRBV6-1 and TRBJ2-2, with D tentatively TRBD2 (6 bases). The CDR3 is 14 amino acids. Between the trimmed V and J ends, which lost 8 bases and 6 bases, there was a span of 16 bases. Germline CDR1 and CDR2: MNHNS and SASEGT. The CDR3: CASGRLGEAGELFF. The CDR3 nucleotides are TGTGCCAGCGGCCGACTAGGGGAGGCCGGGGAGCTGTTTTTT.

In DNA, the CDR3 is TGTGCCAGCAGTGTAGCGGGAGGAGACAATGAGCAGTTCTTC. Its protein is CASSVAGGDNEQFF. The chain couples TRBV6-1 to TRBJ2-1; TRBD2 agrees at 10 bases. This CDR3 has 14 amino acids. Germline-derived CDR1 and CDR2 are MNHNS and SASEGT. The ends lost 4 bases at V and 5 bases at J; junction bases unmatched: 2.

This chain joins TRBV5-1 and TRBJ2-3; 8 bases align to TRBD2. This CDR3 is built from 15 residues. Trimming removed 3 bases from V and 6 bases from J; junction bases left unmatched: 9. Germline V gives CDR1 SGHRS, CDR2 YFSETQ. CDR3 amino acids: CASSSAGVHGDTQYF. The CDR3 DNA reads as TGCGCCAGCAGCTCAGCGGGAGTCCACGGGGATACGCAGTATTTT.